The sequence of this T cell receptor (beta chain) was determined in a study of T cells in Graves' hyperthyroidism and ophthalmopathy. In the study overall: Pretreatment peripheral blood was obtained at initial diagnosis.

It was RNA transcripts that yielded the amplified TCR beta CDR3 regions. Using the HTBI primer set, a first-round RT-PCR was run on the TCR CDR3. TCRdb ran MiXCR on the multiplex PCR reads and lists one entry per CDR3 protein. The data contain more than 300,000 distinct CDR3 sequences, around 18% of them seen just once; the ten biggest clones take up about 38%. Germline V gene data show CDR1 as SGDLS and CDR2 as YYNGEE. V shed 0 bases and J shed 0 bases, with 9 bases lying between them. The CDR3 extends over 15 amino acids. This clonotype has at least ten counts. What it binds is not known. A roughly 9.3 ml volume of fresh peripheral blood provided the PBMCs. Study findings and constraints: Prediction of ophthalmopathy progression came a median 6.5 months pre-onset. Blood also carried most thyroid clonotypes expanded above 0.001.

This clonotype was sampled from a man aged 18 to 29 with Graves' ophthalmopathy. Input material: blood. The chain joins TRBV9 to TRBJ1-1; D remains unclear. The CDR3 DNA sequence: TGTGCCAGCAGCGTAGATAAGGTAATGAACACTGAAGCTTTCTTT. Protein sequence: CASSVDKVMNTEAFF.